These 21 T cell receptor beta chains were sequenced from one sample in a study of vaccination and CD4 T cells after COVID-19. At the Johns Hopkins FTIC core, DNA taken from cultured CD4+ T cells was sequenced by way of the Oncomine TCR Beta short-read assay. One entry per CDR3 protein results from TCRdb running MiXCR on the PCR reads. Of approximately 21,000 distinct CDR3 sequences in the sample, approximately 50% were seen once. These receptors' targets are unknown. Noted treatment: roughly nine-day PBMC culture with coronavirus spike peptide pools or control peptides (ViraFEST assay). Sequenced material: CD4+ T cells from blood, cultured in vitro. These receptors came from a human donor who had recovered from COVID-19.

This clonotype appeared a single time. The chain combines TRBV30 with TRBJ1-2, with D unclear. The CDR3 totals 12 residues. V lost 3 bases, J lost 0 bases, and 5 bases lay in between. The germline gives CDR1 GTSNPN, CDR2 SVGIG (reference sequence). CDR3 loop: CAWSSANYGYTF. In DNA, the CDR3 is TGTGCCTGGAGCAGTGCTAACTATGGCTACACCTTC.

The V and J genes are TRBV20-1 and TRBJ1-5, with D possibly being TRBD1 (6 bases). From germline, CDR1 is DFQATT and CDR2 SNEGSKA (reference sequence). Trimming cost V 0 bases and J 11 bases, with 20 bases left between them. This CDR3 contains 15 residues. DNA of the CDR3: TGCAGTGCTAGAGATCAGGGGCAGGGAAAGGTAACCCAGCATTTT. Translated: CSARDQGQGKVTQHF.

J is TRBJ2-2 and V is TRBV20-1; TRBD2 is a possible D gene (6 bases). The CDR3 is 16 amino acids. The V end was cut by 6 bases, the J end by 3 bases, with 20 bases between. CDR1 is DFQATT and CDR2 is SNEGSKA in the germline V gene (reference sequence). CDR3 loop: CSATPGGKWDTGELFF. The CDR3 DNA reads TGCAGTGCGACCCCCGGCGGGAAATGGGACACCGGGGAGCTGTTTTTT.

J is TRBJ2-1 and V is TRBV6-1; 13 bases fit TRBD2. The length of the CDR3 is 15 residues. Germline V lookup: CDR1 MNHNS, CDR2 SASEGT. The junction had 8 bases not matched to a gene; V was cut back by 6 bases and J by 9 bases. The CDR3 bases are TGTGCCAGCAGGACTCCGGGACTAGCGGGGACTGAGCAGTTCTTC. Translating gives CASRTPGLAGTEQFF.

The V call is TRBV3-1, the J call TRBJ1-5, with D possibly TRBD1 on 6 matching bases. Germline assignment: CDR1 LGHDT and CDR2 YNNKEL (reference sequence). V gave up 2 bases and J gave up 7 bases, with 9 bases separating them. The CDR3 has 13 residues. CDR3 sequence (DNA): TGTGCCAGCAGCCAAATGGGGGGCCAGCCCCAGCATTTT. Its protein product is CASSQMGGQPQHF.

This clonotype was observed a handful of times. The genes are TRBV24-1 and TRBJ1-2; no reliable D call. The CDR3 has 12 amino acids. Trimming took 3 bases from V and 2 from J, leaving 3 bases between them. Germline CDR1 KGHDR, CDR2 SFDVKD. The CDR3 DNA reads TGTGCCACCAGTGATACCAACTATGGCTACACCTTC. As protein: CATSDTNYGYTF.

This clonotype was counted between two and nine times. The rearrangement joins TRBV19 to TRBJ2-1, with TRBD2 identical over 7 bases. The junction had 4 bases not matched to a gene; V was cut back by 3 bases and J by 2 bases. This CDR3 is 15 amino acids long. Germline lookup yields CDR1 LNHDA and CDR2 SQIVND (reference sequence). CDR3 in amino acids: CASSIAAGTYNEQFF. The CDR3 region has the DNA TGTGCCAGTAGTATCGCAGCGGGAACCTACAATGAGCAGTTCTTC. The variable domain in full, completed from reference TRBV19 and TRBJ2-1, reads DGGITQSPKYLFRKEGQNVTLSCEQNLNHDAMYWYRQDPGQGLRLIYYSQIVNDFQKGDIAEGYSVSREKKESFPLTVTSAQKNPTAFYLCASSIAAGTYNEQFFGPGTRLTVL.

CDR3 region: CASSLFATSGRGGEQYF. The DNA of the CDR3 is TGTGCCAGCAGTTTGTTCGCGACTAGCGGGAGGGGCGGCGAGCAGTACTTC. The chain combines TRBV28 with TRBJ2-7; TRBD2 matches at 14 bases. The CDR3 runs to 17 residues. Trimming cost V 3 bases and J 6 bases; bases outside gene matches: 10. CDR1 and CDR2 from the germline V gene are MDHEN and SYDVKM. Filled out from reference TRBV28 and TRBJ2-7, the complete variable domain reads DVKVTQSSRYLVKRTGEKVFLECVQDMDHENMFWYRQDPGLGLRLIYFSYDVKMKEKGDIPEGYSVSREKKERFSLILESASTNQTSMYLCASSLFATSGRGGEQYFGPGTRLTVT.

This clonotype came up a few times. The genes are TRBV6-1 and TRBJ2-7; 8 nucleotides agree with TRBD1. CDR1 is MNHNS and CDR2 is SASEGT in the germline V gene. V trimming: 5 bases; J trimming: 0 bases; junction bases outside the gene matches: 9. The CDR3 length is 16 residues. CDR3 sequence reads: CASSHLGQASSYEQYF. The CDR3, as DNA: TGTGCCAGCAGTCACCTGGGACAGGCGAGCTCCTACGAGCAGTACTTC.

This clonotype was observed a few times. The V call is TRBV6-2 or TRBV6-3, the J call TRBJ2-5; 8 nucleotides match TRBD1. The CDR3 consists of 13 residues. With V trimmed by 6 bases and J by 5 bases, 5 bases remained unmatched. Germline assignment: CDR1 MNHEY and CDR2 SVGEGT. CDR3 coding DNA: TGTGCCAGCAGCCGAGGACAGGGCGAGACCCAGTACTTC. Amino acids: CASSRGQGETQYF.

The chain carries TRBV7-9 and TRBJ2-2; 8 nucleotides match TRBD1. Germline loops: CDR1 SEHNR, CDR2 FQNEAQ (reference sequence). The junction had 8 bases not matched to a gene; V was cut back by 5 bases and J by 0 bases. This CDR3 comprises 17 residues. CDR3 in DNA: TGTGCCAGCAGCCTGACCCTGACAGGGGCGAACACCGGGGAGCTGTTTTTT. Its protein product is CASSLTLTGANTGELFF.

This clonotype turned up a few times. The chain couples TRBV7-9 to TRBJ1-1, with D perhaps TRBD1 (5 bases). The CDR3 spans 14 residues. V was trimmed by 5 bases and J by 7 bases, leaving 17 bases between them. Germline CDR1 reads SEHNR; CDR2 reads FQNEAQ (reference sequence). Here the CDR3 DNA reads TGTGCCAGCAGCCCAGAGGTGGGGGTGGTTGAAGCTTTCTTT. Encoded protein: CASSPEVGVVEAFF.

The chain recombines TRBV19 with TRBJ2-5; 8 nucleotides agree with TRBD1. The CDR3 covers 16 residues. Germline trimming cut 6 bases from V and 5 bases from J; bases unmatched to any gene: 14. Germline assignment: CDR1 LNHDA and CDR2 SQIVND (reference sequence). CDR3 loop: CASSPIGQGAGETQYF. The CDR3 DNA reads TGTGCCAGTAGCCCGATCGGTCAGGGGGCAGGTGAGACCCAGTACTTC.

This clonotype was detected only once. One end of the junction fails to match germline, which may point to a read error. This chain connects TRBV7-9 to TRBJ2-2; maybe TRBD2 (6 bases). The CDR3 is made up of 15 amino acids. Per the germline V gene, CDR1 is SEHNR and CDR2 is FQNEAQ (reference sequence). The CDR3 loop reads CASSLSSYHTGGLFF. In DNA form, the CDR3 reads TGTGCCAGCAGCTTAAGTAGCTACCACACCGGGGGGCTGTTTTTT. Looking up the rest from reference TRBV7-9 and TRBJ2-2 gives the full variable domain: DTGVSQNPRHKITKRGQNVTFRCDPISEHNRLYWYRQTLGQGPEFLTYFQNEAQLEKSRLLSDRFSAERPKGSFSTLEIQRTEQGDSAMYLCASSLSSYHTGGLFFGEGSRLTVL.

The V call is TRBV2, the J call TRBJ1-1; no definite D call. Germline assignment: CDR1 SNHLY and CDR2 FYNNEI. With 6 bases removed from V and 4 bases from J, the gap between germline ends came to 9 bases. The CDR3 has 12 amino acids. The CDR3 nucleotides are TGTGCCAGCAGGGTCGGGGTCACTGAAGCTTTCTTT. Translating it yields CASRVGVTEAFF.

The CDR3 region has the DNA TGTGCCAGCAGACCCGACCAAGGCCGGGCTTTCTTT. Protein sequence: CASRPDQGRAFF. This chain connects TRBV12-3 or TRBV12-4 to TRBJ1-1; D is undetermined. V shed 6 bases and J shed 11 bases, with 16 bases lying between them. This CDR3 spans 12 amino acids.

This clonotype was found a few times. The chain uses TRBV20-1 and TRBJ2-3; D gene uncertain. V was cut by 5 bases and J by 2 bases, with 11 bases left in between. Germline V lookup: CDR1 DFQATT, CDR2 SNEGSKA (reference sequence). CDR3 length equals 13 residues. The CDR3 bases are TGCAGTGCTCCAAATGGGCCCACAGATACGCAGTATTTT. It specifies CSAPNGPTDTQYF.

The chain combines TRBV4-1 with TRBJ2-1; 14 nucleotides line up with TRBD2. V gave up 3 bases and J gave up 9 bases; unmatched junction bases: 7. This CDR3 is built from 16 residues. CDR1 is MGHRA, CDR2 YSYEKL, per germline. CDR3 coding DNA: TGCGCCAGCAGCCAGGGGACTAGCGGGAGAATGGGTGAGCAGTTCTTC. Encoded protein: CASSQGTSGRMGEQFF.

The chain couples TRBV6-2 or TRBV6-3 to TRBJ1-2; maybe TRBD1 (6 bases). Germline CDR1 and CDR2: MNHEY and SVGEGT. The ends were cut back, 4 bases at V and 2 bases at J, with 14 bases in the middle. The CDR3 length is 15 residues. The CDR3 nucleotides are TGTGCCAGCAGTTCGGGGGGGCAGACCAACTATGGCTACACCTTC. It translates to CASSSGGQTNYGYTF.

This sequence joins TRBV20-1 and TRBJ2-3; 12 bases fit TRBD2. The CDR3 runs to 14 residues. J gave up 4 bases and V 6 bases, and 5 bases lay outside the gene matches. Germline V CDR1 and CDR2: DFQATT, SNEGSKA (reference sequence). CDR3 sequence: CSAPPSGRADTQYF. The DNA of the CDR3 is TGCAGTGCCCCCCCTAGCGGGAGGGCAGATACGCAGTATTTT.

This clonotype has only one observation. The V call is TRBV19, the J call TRBJ2-7; no clear D gene. This CDR3 has 14 residues. Germline V gene data show CDR1 as LNHDA and CDR2 as SQIVND (reference sequence). V was shortened by 5 bases and J by 3 bases, with 14 bases between the two germline ends. The CDR3: CASSVTTRFYEQYF. CDR3 bases: TGTGCCAGTAGTGTAACGACACGATTCTACGAGCAGTACTTC.